One and the same sample provided the 2 T cell receptor beta chains below, sequenced in a study of cytomegalovirus exposure and HLA in healthy donors. The PCR used 60 Vbeta and 13 Jbeta primers. Data came from immunoSEQ multiplex PCR; TCRdb stores just in-frame clones and leaves some out. The sample records 120,000 or so clones, about four fifths being singletons. Material for sequencing was PBMCs. The receptor source for this set is a woman aged 45 to 65 in good health and CMV-seropositive.

V and J are TRBV10-1 and TRBJ1-6; 9 nucleotides align to TRBD1. There are 18 residues in the CDR3. V dropped 2 bases and J dropped 4; count of bases not matched to a gene: 9. Germline V gene sequence: CDR1 WNHNN, CDR2 SYGVQD (reference sequence). CDR3 nucleotide sequence: TGCGCCAGCAGTGAGCACAGGGGGCGGCTTATTTATAATTCACCCCTCCACTTT. Translating gives CASSEHRGRLIYNSPLHF.

The chain employs TRBV6-6 and TRBJ2-5, with 8 bases fitting TRBD2. Trimming at V came to 6 bases and at J to 0 bases, leaving 9 bases not matched to a gene. The CDR3 is made up of 16 amino acids. Germline V gives CDR1 MNHNY, CDR2 SVGAGI (reference sequence). The CDR3 reads CASRKTSARYQETQYF. The DNA for the CDR3 is TGTGCCAGCAGAAAGACTAGCGCGAGGTACCAAGAGACCCAGTACTTC.